These 6 T cell receptor beta chains share one sample of origin, sequenced in a study of shared clonotypes between healthy human individuals. Profiling relied on immunoSEQ multiplex PCR, and the TCRdb table lists in-frame clones only, not all of them. The data contain roughly 2.5 million clones, around 90% of them singletons. The source material was naive CD4+ T cells sorted from blood. Subset here: CD45RA+ positively selected. The receptors derive from a man younger than 30 in good health.

Notes on this clone: The limits of the CDR3 on the DNA are not certain, so only TCRdb's listed CDR3 is given. V and J are TRBV30 and TRBJ1-4; TRBD1, the table's D call, lacks a check against the DNA. With termini counted, the CDR3 has 19 amino acids. The germline V gene has CDR1 GTSNPN and CDR2 SVGIG (reference sequence). CDR3 sequence reads: CAWSVGSVGQGAARLITFF.

As regards this clone: Compared with germline, one end of the junction differs, possibly owing to a read error. This chain joins TRBV4-1 and TRBJ2-4, with TRBD1 as a possible D gene (6 bases). Germline-derived CDR1 and CDR2 are MGHRA and YSYEKL. The CDR3 has 15 amino acids. The CDR3 bases are TGCGCCAGCAGCCAGGGTGGCAGGGGTATGGACATTCAGCACTTC. Translating it yields CASSQGGRGMDIQHF.

The chain links TRBV6-5 to TRBJ1-6; D ambiguous. Looked up from germline, CDR1 is MNHEY and CDR2 is SVGAGI. CDR3 size: 15 residues. Trimming took 0 bases from V and 9 from J, leaving 12 bases between them. The CDR3 DNA reads TGTGCCAGCAGTTACTCGACCGGGGTTGTTTCACCCCTCCACTTT. This codes for CASSYSTGVVSPLHF.

The J gene is TRBJ2-2, the V gene TRBV4-1; 13 bases line up with TRBD2. V gave up 4 bases and J gave up 5 bases; unmatched junction bases: 4. The V gene's germline CDR1 is MGHRA and CDR2 YSYEKL. CDR3 length: 16 amino acids. The CDR3 DNA follows: TGCGCCAGCAGCCCCACTAGCGGGGGGGTGACCGGGGAGCTGTTTTTT. Amino acids: CASSPTSGGVTGELFF.

This chain links TRBV27 with TRBJ1-2; perhaps TRBD1 as D (5 bases). CDR1 MNHEY and CDR2 SMNVEV come from the germline V gene (reference sequence). This CDR3 is built from 15 residues. V lost 1 base and J lost 8, with 17 bases in between. CDR3 sequence (DNA): TGTGCCAGCAGTTTATGGGGCTCCCGCGGAGGAGGCTACACCTTC. Translated, it gives CASSLWGSRGGGYTF.

The gene calls are TRBV15 and TRBJ2-6; D gene unclear. Trimming stripped 6 bases from V and 4 bases from J, with 16 bases between. CDR1 and CDR2 from the germline V gene are LNHNV and YYDKDF (reference sequence). This CDR3 has 16 amino acids. This CDR3 is CATSREQKTGANVLTF. CDR3 coding DNA: TGTGCCACCAGTAGGGAACAAAAAACAGGGGCCAACGTCCTGACTTTC.